This T cell receptor (beta chain) was sequenced in a study of blood T cells in healthy people across ages (dated by TCRdb to 2014 to 2015). Background on the whole study: In model experiments, template switching captured roughly one uniquely barcoded TCR beta cDNA molecule for every two T cells. Using deep sequencing normalized with unique cDNA molecular identifiers, the study measured how TCR beta repertoire diversity changes with age. Donors were grouped into four age groups: young (average approximately 16 years), middle-aged (about 38), aged (about 59) and long-lived (less than 85). Donors of different ages were randomly distributed across sequencing lanes to avoid experimental bias. Two additional independent replicas of 1 million unique cDNA reads from the same blood draw were analyzed for two donors (one aged 18 to 30 and one aged 80 or older).

The CDR3 goes from the cysteine to the phenylalanine over 15 residues. Only the CDR3 portion is preserved as DNA: 45 bases, with reading frame beginning at the first base. A distance of 12 bases separates the germline ends of V and J, which lose 2 bases and 2 bases respectively. CDR1 MGHDK and CDR2 SYGVNS were looked up in the germline V gene. General study outcomes and caveats: Estimates of total diversity from one million sequenced T cells were regarded as lower bounds and underestimates. Since profiling was done on bulk unsorted PBMCs, naive and antigen-experienced compartments could not be conclusively compared. Donor CMV infection status was unknown, potentially confounding age-related changes in expanded clonotypes. Observed TCR beta diversity per million T cells fell roughly linearly with age, and a significant reduction was already apparent by age around 44. Compared with the aged group, the long-lived group had more naive CD4+ T cells, fewer expanded clones and increased TCR diversity, suggesting age selection. The percentage of naive T cells measured by flow cytometry correlated strongly with observed TCR beta diversity.

The donors were some 39 Caucasian individuals from Russia, aged roughly 6 to 100 years, who were systemically healthy. About 10 milliliters of peripheral blood were collected from each donor into EDTA-treated Vacutainer tubes. Ficoll-Paque density-gradient centrifugation was used to isolate PBMCs, with at least 6 million per sample. Trizol reagent was used to extract total RNA from PBMCs, with at least 5.5 micrograms per sample. The percentages of naive CD45RAhigh/CD27high T cells were determined by flow cytometry on a PBMC aliquot from every donor. Library creation used 5' RACE. TCRdb names Illumina HiSeq 2500 as the instrument used. A second roughly 7 to 11 cycle PCR used a sample-barcoded 5' primer and a J-beta primer mix. A unique molecular identifier was introduced onto each TCR beta cDNA molecule by a template-switch 5' adaptor carrying 12 random nucleotides. Each sample yielded at least 3 million CDR3-containing paired-end reads. First-strand cDNA synthesis was performed from all RNA using the Mint cDNA synthesis kit, with priming by a TRBC-specific oligonucleotide. All cDNA was treated with uracil-DNA glycosylase and then went through a first 18-cycle PCR with the universal primers M1SS and BC2_uni_R. In the source study's methods: For normalization, 1 million high-quality reads were randomly selected from each sample, with every read carrying a distinct molecular identifier. Instead of being binned into consensus sequences, reads that shared molecular identifiers were thrown out. MiTCR, with a Q25 quality threshold and the strictest error-elimination algorithm, was used for CDR3 identification, clonotype clustering and error correction. A nonparametric unseen species model with Euler transformation was used to estimate lower-bound total TCR beta diversity. Through fastp at Q25 and MiXCR, TCRdb rebuilt clones from the public reads, retaining in-frame beta chains. Rows with one shared CDR3 protein collapse into an entry with the most common genes and DNA. The V and J calls here are based on TCRdb, not the publication. This sample is represented by about 650,000 distinct CDR3 sequences; 52% of them were singletons. The ten largest make up roughly 13% of the sample.

Details on this clonotype: Its antigen is not yet known. The input lacks base qualities; no much larger clone sits a single base away.

The source is a woman of 80 years or more in good health. The chain links TRBV25-1 with TRBJ2-5; the D gene could be either TRBD1 or TRBD2, each agreeing at 5 bases. Sequenced input: blood. The nucleotides are TGTGCCAGCAGTGAAGATACGGGGACGCAAGAGACCCAGTACTTC. This yields the protein CASSEDTGTQETQYF.